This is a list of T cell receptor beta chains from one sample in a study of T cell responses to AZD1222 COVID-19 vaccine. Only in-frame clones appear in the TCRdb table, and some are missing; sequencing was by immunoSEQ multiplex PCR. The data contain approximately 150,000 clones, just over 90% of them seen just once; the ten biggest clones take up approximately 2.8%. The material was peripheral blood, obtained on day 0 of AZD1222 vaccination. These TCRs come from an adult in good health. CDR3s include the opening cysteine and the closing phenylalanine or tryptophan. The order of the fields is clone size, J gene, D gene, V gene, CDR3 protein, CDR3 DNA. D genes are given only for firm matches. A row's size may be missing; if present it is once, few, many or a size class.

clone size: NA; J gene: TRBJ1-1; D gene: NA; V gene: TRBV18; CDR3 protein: CASSRQEVHTEAFF; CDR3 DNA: TGTGCCAGCTCACGGCAGGAGGTACACACTGAAGCTTTCTTT
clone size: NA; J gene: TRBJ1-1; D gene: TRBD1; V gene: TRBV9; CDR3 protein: CASSVDRGTAMNTEAFF; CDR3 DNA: TGTGCCAGCAGCGTAGACAGGGGAACAGCGATGAACACTGAAGCTTTCTTT
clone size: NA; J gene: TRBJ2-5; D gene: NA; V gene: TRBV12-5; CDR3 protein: CASGPEETQYF; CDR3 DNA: TGTGCTAGTGGACCTGAGGAGACCCAGTACTTC
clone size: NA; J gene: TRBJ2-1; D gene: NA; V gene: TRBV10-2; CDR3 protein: CASSLDSGSYNEQFF; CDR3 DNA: TGCGCCAGCAGCCTCGACAGCGGGTCCTACAATGAGCAGTTCTTC
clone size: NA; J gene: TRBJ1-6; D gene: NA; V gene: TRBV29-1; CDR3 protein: CSVAQGINSPLHF; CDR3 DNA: TGCAGCGTTGCGCAGGGGATTAATTCACCCCTCCACTTT
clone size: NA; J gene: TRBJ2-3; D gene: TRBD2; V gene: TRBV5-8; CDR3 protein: CASSLGLAADTQYF; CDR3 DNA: TGTGCCAGCAGCTTGGGACTAGCGGCAGATACGCAGTATTTT
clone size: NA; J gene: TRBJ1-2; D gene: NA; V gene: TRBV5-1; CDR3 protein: CASSFAAQGPYGYTF; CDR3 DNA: TGCGCCAGCAGCTTCGCGGCCCAGGGCCCCTATGGCTACACCTTC
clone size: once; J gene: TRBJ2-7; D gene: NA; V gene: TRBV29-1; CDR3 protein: CSAAPSSSYEQYF; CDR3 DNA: TGCAGCGCTGCCCCATCCAGCTCCTACGAGCAGTACTTC
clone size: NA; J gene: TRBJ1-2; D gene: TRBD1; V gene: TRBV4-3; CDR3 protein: CASSQDRTGDYGYTF; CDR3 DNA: TGCGCCAGCAGCCAAGATCGGACAGGGGACTATGGCTACACCTTC
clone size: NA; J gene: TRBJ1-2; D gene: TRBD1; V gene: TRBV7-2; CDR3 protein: CASSLDFQGAGGYTF; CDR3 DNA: TGTGCCAGCAGCTTAGACTTCCAGGGGGCTGGCGGCTACACCTTC
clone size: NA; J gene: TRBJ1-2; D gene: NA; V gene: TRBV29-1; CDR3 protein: CSVEDRVDYGYTF; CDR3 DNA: TGCAGCGTTGAAGATCGGGTCGACTATGGCTACACCTTC
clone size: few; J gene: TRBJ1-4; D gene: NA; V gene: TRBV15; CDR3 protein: CATSRGETNEKLFF; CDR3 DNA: TGTGCCACCAGCAGAGGTGAAACTAATGAAAAACTGTTTTTT
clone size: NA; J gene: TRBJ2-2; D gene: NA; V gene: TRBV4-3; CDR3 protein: CASSQAGGFTGELFF; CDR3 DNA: TGCGCCAGCAGCCAAGCGGGTGGATTCACCGGGGAGCTGTTTTTT
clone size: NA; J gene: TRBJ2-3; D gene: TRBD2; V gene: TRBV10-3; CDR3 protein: CATAGGLTDTQYF; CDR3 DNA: TGTGCCACCGCGGGGGGTCTCACAGATACGCAGTATTTT
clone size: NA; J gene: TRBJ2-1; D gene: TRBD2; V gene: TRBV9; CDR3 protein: CASSVASGGPYNEQFF; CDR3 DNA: TGTGCCAGCAGCGTAGCTAGCGGGGGTCCCTACAATGAGCAGTTCTTC
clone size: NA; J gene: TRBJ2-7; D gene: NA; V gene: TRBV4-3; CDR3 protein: CASSQEPGGRYEQYF; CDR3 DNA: TGCGCCAGCAGCCAAGAGCCCGGGGGCAGGTACGAGCAGTACTTC
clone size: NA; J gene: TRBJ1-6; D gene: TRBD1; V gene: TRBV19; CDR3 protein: CASSIRRGQDTYNSPLHF; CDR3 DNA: TGTGCCAGTAGTATCCGCAGGGGGCAGGATACCTATAATTCACCCCTCCACTTT
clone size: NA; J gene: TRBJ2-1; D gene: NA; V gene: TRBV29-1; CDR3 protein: CSVPQGKGAYNEQFF; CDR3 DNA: TGCAGCGTCCCGCAGGGTAAAGGCGCCTACAATGAGCAGTTCTTC
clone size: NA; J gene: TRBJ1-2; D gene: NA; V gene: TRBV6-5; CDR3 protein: CASTDKGVDNYGYTF; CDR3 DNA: TGTGCCAGCACCGACAAGGGAGTGGATAACTATGGCTACACCTTC
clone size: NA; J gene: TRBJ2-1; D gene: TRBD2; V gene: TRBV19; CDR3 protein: CASSSSPLAGARNEQFF; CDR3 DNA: TGTGCCAGTAGTTCCTCTCCACTAGCGGGGGCCCGCAATGAGCAGTTCTTC
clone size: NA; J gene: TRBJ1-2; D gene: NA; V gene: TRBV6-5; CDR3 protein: CASRRDNSNYGYTF; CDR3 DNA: TGTGCCAGCAGAAGGGACAATTCTAACTATGGCTACACCTTC
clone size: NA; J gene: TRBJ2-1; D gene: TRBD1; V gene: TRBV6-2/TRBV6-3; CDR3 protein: CASSENRGAVGNEQFF; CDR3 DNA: TGTGCCAGCAGCGAGAACAGGGGCGCGGTGGGGAATGAGCAGTTCTTC
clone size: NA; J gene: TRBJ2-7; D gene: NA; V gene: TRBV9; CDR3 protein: CASSAPDGTYEQYF; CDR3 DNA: TGTGCCAGCAGCGCACCGGACGGAACCTACGAGCAGTACTTC
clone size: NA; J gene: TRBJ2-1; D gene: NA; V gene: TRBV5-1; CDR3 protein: CASSKGTTYNEQFF; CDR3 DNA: TGCGCCAGCAGTAAGGGGACCACCTACAATGAGCAGTTCTTC
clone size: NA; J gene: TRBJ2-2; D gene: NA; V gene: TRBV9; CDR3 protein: CASTSQVELNTGELFF; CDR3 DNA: TGTGCCAGCACCTCTCAGGTCGAGTTGAACACCGGGGAGCTGTTTTTT
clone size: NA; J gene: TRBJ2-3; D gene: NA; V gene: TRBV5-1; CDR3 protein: CASSTRLADTQYF; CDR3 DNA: TGCGCCAGCAGCACACGACTGGCAGATACGCAGTATTTT
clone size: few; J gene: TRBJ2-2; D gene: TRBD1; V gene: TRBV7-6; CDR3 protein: CASSSWDRNTGELFF; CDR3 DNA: TGTGCCAGCAGCTCCTGGGACAGGAACACCGGGGAGCTGTTTTTT
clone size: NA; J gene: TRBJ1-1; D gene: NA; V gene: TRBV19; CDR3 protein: CASSRPNTEAFF; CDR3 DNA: TGTGCCAGTAGTCGACCGAACACTGAAGCTTTCTTT
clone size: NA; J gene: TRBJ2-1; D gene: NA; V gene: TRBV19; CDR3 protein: CASSIGPLVVEQFF; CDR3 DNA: TGTGCCAGTAGTATAGGACCGCTGGTAGTTGAGCAGTTCTTC
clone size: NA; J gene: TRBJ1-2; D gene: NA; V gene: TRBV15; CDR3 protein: CATSRDYSYTF; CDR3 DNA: TGTGCCACCAGCAGAGATTATAGCTACACCTTC
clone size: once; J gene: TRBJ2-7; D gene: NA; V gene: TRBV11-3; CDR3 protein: CAVEGDGQYF; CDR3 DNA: TGTGCCGTCGAGGGGGATGGGCAGTACTTC
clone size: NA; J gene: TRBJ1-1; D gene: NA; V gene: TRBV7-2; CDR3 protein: CASSGSMNTEAFF; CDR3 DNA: TGTGCCAGCAGCGGTTCAATGAACACTGAAGCTTTCTTT
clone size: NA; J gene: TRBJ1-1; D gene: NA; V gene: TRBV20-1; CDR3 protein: CSAFGTEAFF; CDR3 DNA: TGCAGTGCTTTTGGGACTGAAGCTTTCTTT
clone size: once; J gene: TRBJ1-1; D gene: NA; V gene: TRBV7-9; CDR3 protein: CASSPQGPEAFF; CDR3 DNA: TGTGCCAGCAGTCCGCAGGGACCCGAAGCTTTCTTT
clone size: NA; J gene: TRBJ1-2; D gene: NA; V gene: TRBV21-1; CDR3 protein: CASSKILRQSRIPINYGYTF; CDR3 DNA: TGTGCCAGCAGCAAAATCCTGCGGCAGAGTAGAATCCCCATTAACTATGGCTACACCTTC
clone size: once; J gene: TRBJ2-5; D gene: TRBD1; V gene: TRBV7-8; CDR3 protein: CASSSPRDRYQETQYF; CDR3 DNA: TGTGCCAGCAGCTCCCCCCGGGACAGATACCAAGAGACCCAGTACTTC
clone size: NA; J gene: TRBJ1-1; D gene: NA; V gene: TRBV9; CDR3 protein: CASSVGAGQGTEAFF; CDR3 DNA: TGTGCCAGCAGCGTAGGGGCAGGGCAGGGCACTGAAGCTTTCTTT
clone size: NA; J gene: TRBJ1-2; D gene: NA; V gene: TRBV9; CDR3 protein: CASSVDPDSMRGYTF; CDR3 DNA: TGTGCCAGCAGCGTAGATCCGGATTCCATGCGGGGCTACACCTTC
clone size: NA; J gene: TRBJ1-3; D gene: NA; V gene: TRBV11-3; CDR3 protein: CASSHPRDSGNTIYF; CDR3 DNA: TGTGCCAGCAGCCACCCTCGAGACTCTGGAAACACCATATATTTT
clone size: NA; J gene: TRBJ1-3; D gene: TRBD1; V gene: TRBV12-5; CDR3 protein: CASGLGQGFGNTIYF; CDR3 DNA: TGTGCTAGTGGTTTGGGACAGGGGTTTGGAAACACCATATATTTT
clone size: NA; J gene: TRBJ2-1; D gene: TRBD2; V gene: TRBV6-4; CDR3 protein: CASSPGTSGGLYNEQFF; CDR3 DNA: TGTGCCAGCAGCCCGGGGACTAGCGGGGGGCTTTACAATGAGCAGTTCTTC
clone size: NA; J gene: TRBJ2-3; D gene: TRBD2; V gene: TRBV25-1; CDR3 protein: CASSSREGTDTQYF; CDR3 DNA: TGTGCCAGCAGTAGCAGGGAGGGGACAGATACGCAGTATTTT
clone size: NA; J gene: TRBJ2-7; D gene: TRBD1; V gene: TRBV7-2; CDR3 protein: CASSVYRDRAYEQYF; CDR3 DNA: TGTGCCAGCAGCGTATACCGCGACAGGGCCTACGAGCAGTACTTC
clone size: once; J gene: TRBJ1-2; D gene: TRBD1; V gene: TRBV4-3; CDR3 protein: CASSQDPRQGKNGYTF; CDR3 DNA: TGCGCCAGCAGCCAAGACCCGCGACAGGGGAAGAATGGCTACACCTTC
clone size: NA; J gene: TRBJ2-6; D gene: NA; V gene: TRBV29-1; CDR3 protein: CSAYRVSGANVLTF; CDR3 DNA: TGCAGCGCATACAGGGTCTCTGGGGCCAACGTCCTGACTTTC
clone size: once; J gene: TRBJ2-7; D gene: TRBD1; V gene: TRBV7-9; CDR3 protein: CASSSPDRGYEQYF; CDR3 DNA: TGTGCCAGCAGCTCTCCTGACAGGGGCTACGAGCAGTACTTC
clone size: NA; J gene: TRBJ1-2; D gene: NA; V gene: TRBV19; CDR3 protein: CASSLEMEYGYTF; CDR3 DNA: TGTGCCAGTAGTCTCGAAATGGAGTATGGCTACACCTTC
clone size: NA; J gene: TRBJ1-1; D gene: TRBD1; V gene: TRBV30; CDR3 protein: CAWNPGQYKSTEAFF; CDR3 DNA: TGTGCCTGGAATCCGGGACAGTACAAGAGTACTGAAGCTTTCTTT
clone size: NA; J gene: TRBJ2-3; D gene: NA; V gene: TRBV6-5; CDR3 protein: CASRRGWDTQYF; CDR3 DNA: TGTGCCAGCAGGAGGGGGTGGGATACGCAGTATTTT
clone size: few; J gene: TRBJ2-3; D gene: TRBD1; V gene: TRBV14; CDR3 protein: CASSQVSGGLADTQYF; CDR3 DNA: TGTGCCAGCAGCCAAGTGTCAGGGGGATTGGCAGATACGCAGTATTTT
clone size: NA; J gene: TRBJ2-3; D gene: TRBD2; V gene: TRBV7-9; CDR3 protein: CASSIWRTSGGAGPPDTQYF; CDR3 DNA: TGTGCCAGCAGCATATGGAGGACTAGCGGGGGGGCGGGTCCCCCAGATACGCAGTATTTT
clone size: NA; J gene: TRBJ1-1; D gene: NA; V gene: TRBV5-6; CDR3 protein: CASSPLGEAWLIPFF; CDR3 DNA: TGTGCCAGCAGCCCCCTCGGTGAAGCGTGGCTAATCCCTTTCTTT
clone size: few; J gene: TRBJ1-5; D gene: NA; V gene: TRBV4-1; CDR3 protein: CASSLSRGMGNQPQHF; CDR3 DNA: TGCGCCAGCAGCCTGAGCCGTGGGATGGGAAATCAGCCCCAGCATTTT
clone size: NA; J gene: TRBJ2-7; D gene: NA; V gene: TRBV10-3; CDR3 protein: CATGGAYEQYF; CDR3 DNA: TGTGCCACGGGGGGCGCCTACGAGCAGTACTTC
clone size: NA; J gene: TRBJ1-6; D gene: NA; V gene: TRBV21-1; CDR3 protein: CASSKGLEDNSPLHF; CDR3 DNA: TGTGCCAGCAGCAAAGGACTAGAGGATAATTCACCCCTCCACTTT
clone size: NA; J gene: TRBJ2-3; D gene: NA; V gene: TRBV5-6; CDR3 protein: CASSLGPTKADTQYF; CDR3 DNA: TGTGCCAGCAGCTTGGGTCCCACTAAGGCAGATACGCAGTATTTT
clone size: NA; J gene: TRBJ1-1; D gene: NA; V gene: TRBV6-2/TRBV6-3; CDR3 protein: CASSNQNTEAFF; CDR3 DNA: TGTGCCAGCAGTAACCAGAACACTGAAGCTTTCTTT
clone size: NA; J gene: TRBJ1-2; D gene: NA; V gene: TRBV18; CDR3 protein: CASHEGEEDGYTF; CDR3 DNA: TGTGCCAGCCACGAGGGGGAGGAGGATGGCTACACCTTC